The 18 T cell receptor beta chains below come from one sample, sequenced in a study of CD8 T cells in ankylosing spondylitis. Whole-study results and caveats: Ankylosing spondylitis blood appeared to be characterized by a TCR beta motif of under 10 highly homologous variants.

A single record per CDR3 protein comes from TCRdb applying MiXCR to the 5' RACE reads. The table records roughly 440,000 distinct CDR3 sequences, 17% of them present only once. Their antigens are not known. The sample comprised blood, either unsorted or a sorted T cell fraction (not recorded which). The receptors stem from a male donor with ankylosing spondylitis.

This clonotype was counted between two and nine times. The V and J genes are TRBV13 and TRBJ2-2; maybe TRBD1 (6 bases). The CDR3 consists of 16 residues. The ends were cut back, 5 bases at V and 3 bases at J, with 16 bases in the middle. From germline, CDR1 is PRHDT and CDR2 FYEKMQ (reference sequence). In DNA, the CDR3 is TGTGCCAGCAGCCATTGGGGGCGCAGGGACACCGGGGAGCTGTTTTTT. The encoded protein is CASSHWGRRDTGELFF.

In its sample, this clonotype was seen a few times. The chain is built from TRBV11-1 and TRBJ1-1, with a possible D match to TRBD1 (6 bases). In germline, CDR1 is SGHAT, CDR2 FQDESV (reference sequence). The CDR3 extends over 15 amino acids. The germline V and J ends were trimmed by 5 bases and 0 bases, with 13 bases remaining between them. CDR3 nucleotide sequence: TGTGCCAGCAGCCCCAAGGGGGATTTGAACACTGAAGCTTTCTTT. Its protein is CASSPKGDLNTEAFF.

This clonotype was counted many times. The V call is TRBV7-3, the J call TRBJ2-1; 7 positions match TRBD2. The CDR3 runs 15 residues. Trimming removed 2 bases from V and 4 bases from J; junction bases left unmatched: 5. CDR1 is SGHTA, CDR2 FQGTGA, per germline. CDR3 loop: CASSLGTSAYNEQFF. The DNA for the CDR3 is TGTGCCAGCAGCTTAGGCACTAGCGCATACAATGAGCAGTTCTTC.

The CDR3 spells CASRGQGAGEQYF. DNA for the CDR3: TGTGCCAGCAGGGGACAGGGTGCGGGCGAGCAGTACTTC. V usage is TRBV2 and J usage is TRBJ2-7; TRBD1 aligns across 9 bases. The CDR3 spans 13 residues. Trimming took 6 bases from V and 6 from J; bases not matched to a gene: 6. The germline gives CDR1 SNHLY, CDR2 FYNNEI.

This sequence joins TRBV6-1 and TRBJ2-1; TRBD1 aligns across 11 bases. Germline CDR1 is MNHNS and CDR2 is SASEGT. This CDR3 comprises 15 residues. V shed 5 bases, J shed 2 bases, and the junction held 2 bases outside the gene matches. The CDR3 region has the DNA TGTGCCAGCAGTATGGACAGGGGGCCCTACAATGAGCAGTTCTTC. Translating gives CASSMDRGPYNEQFF.

The chain carries TRBV11-2 and TRBJ1-1; D might be TRBD1 (5 bases). This CDR3 contains 16 residues. V dropped 0 bases and J dropped 5 bases, with 16 bases sitting between them. Germline assignment: CDR1 SGHAT and CDR2 FQNNGV. CDR3 nucleotides: TGTGCCAGCAGCTTAGATGGGGGAGGGATGGGGACTGAAGCTTTCTTT. Protein: CASSLDGGGMGTEAFF.

V gene TRBV2 combines with J gene TRBJ1-2; D gene unclear. The CDR3 has 14 amino acids. The germline V and J ends were trimmed by 1 base and 4 bases, with 10 bases remaining between them. The V gene's germline CDR1 is SNHLY and CDR2 FYNNEI. The chain's CDR3 is CASSEGRGIYGYTF. The CDR3 bases are TGTGCCAGCAGTGAAGGGCGGGGAATCTATGGCTACACCTTC.

This clonotype was observed a handful of times. The chain has TRBV12-3 or TRBV12-4 and TRBJ2-3, with TRBD1 matching over 10 bases. V lost 0 bases and J lost 8; bases outside the gene matches: 14. CDR3 length equals 18 residues. As DNA, the CDR3 is TGTGCCAGCAGTTTAGCGATTTCCGGGACAGGGGTTCGTCGTACGCAGTATTTT. Protein: CASSLAISGTGVRRTQYF.

In its sample, this clonotype was seen a few times. This chain joins TRBV4-1 and TRBJ2-1, with 14 bases aligning to TRBD2. The trim removed 1 base at V and 4 bases at J, leaving 3 bases unmatched. The CDR3 is made up of 17 amino acids. Germline CDR1 reads MGHRA; CDR2 reads YSYEKL. CDR3 DNA: TGCGCCAGCAGCCAAGGACTAGCGGGAGGGAAATACAATGAGCAGTTCTTC. This encodes CASSQGLAGGKYNEQFF.

The chain links TRBV20-1 to TRBJ2-7, with 13 bases aligning to TRBD2. The CDR3 is made up of 15 amino acids. The junction had 8 bases not matched to a gene; V was cut back by 3 bases and J by 6 bases. The germline V gene encodes CDR1 DFQATT and CDR2 SNEGSKA (reference sequence). DNA for the CDR3: TGCAGTGCTAGGCTACCGGGACTAGCGGGAACCGAGCAGTACTTC. It codes for CSARLPGLAGTEQYF.

The CDR3 protein is CASSQGGLGNTIYF. DNA of the CDR3: TGTGCCAGCAGCCAAGGAGGGCTCGGAAACACCATATATTTT. The rearrangement joins TRBV14 to TRBJ1-3; D gene ambiguous. Trimming left V 1 base short and J 4 bases short, with 8 bases between. This CDR3 spans 14 amino acids. Looked up from germline, CDR1 is SGHDN and CDR2 is FVKESK.

V is TRBV20-1 and J is TRBJ1-6; no firm D call. V was clipped by 0 bases and J by 0 bases, with 6 bases between them. This CDR3 contains 15 residues. Germline-derived CDR1 and CDR2 are DFQATT and SNEGSKA (reference sequence). CDR3 in DNA: TGCAGTGCTAGAGAACCGAGCTCCTATAATTCACCCCTCCACTTT. Protein: CSAREPSSYNSPLHF.

This clonotype has ten or more counts. The CDR3 loop reads CASSPRVTGDYSNQPQHF. CDR3 nucleotide sequence: TGTGCCAGCAGCCCACGGGTGACAGGGGACTATAGCAATCAGCCCCAGCATTTT. The chain has TRBV7-8 and TRBJ1-5; the match to TRBD1 covers 8 bases. Germline lookup yields CDR1 SGHVS and CDR2 FQNEAQ. CDR3 length: 18 amino acids. Losses at the gene ends were 5 bases for V and 0 bases for J; bases not matched to a gene: 12.

The chain links TRBV24-1 to TRBJ2-5, with D possibly matching TRBD2 (5 bases). The V gene's germline CDR1 is KGHDR and CDR2 SFDVKD. V shed 0 bases and J shed 6 bases, with 7 bases lying between them. The CDR3 contains 13 residues. In DNA, the CDR3 is TGTGCCACCAGTGATTTGTGGAGGAAGACCCAGTACTTC. It specifies CATSDLWRKTQYF.

V and J are TRBV20-1 and TRBJ2-7; possibly TRBD1 or TRBD2 for D (6 bases each). V was cut by 1 base and J by 4 bases, with 23 bases left in between. The CDR3 consists of 17 residues. From germline, CDR1 is DFQATT and CDR2 SNEGSKA (reference sequence). The CDR3 nucleotides are TGCAGTGCTAGAGCCCAAGGTTTGCAGGGGAGGAGGTACGAGCAGTACTTC. It translates to CSARAQGLQGRRYEQYF.

This rearrangement joins TRBV4-2 to TRBJ1-4; TRBD1 aligns across 10 bases. This CDR3 comprises 16 residues. Looked up from germline, CDR1 is LGHNA and CDR2 is YNFKEQ. Trimming took 3 bases from V and 3 from J; bases not matched to a gene: 4. CDR3 DNA: TGTGCCAGCAGCCATACGGACAGGGGGGCTAATGAAAAACTGTTTTTT. It encodes CASSHTDRGANEKLFF.

This chain joins TRBV9 and TRBJ2-5; 7 nucleotides line up with TRBD2. Looked up from germline, CDR1 is SGDLS and CDR2 is YYNGEE. This CDR3 has 13 amino acids. Germline trimming cut 5 bases from V and 3 bases from J; bases unmatched to any gene: 4. This CDR3 reads CASSVGLEETQYF. For the CDR3, the DNA is TGTGCCAGCAGTGTTGGACTAGAAGAGACCCAGTACTTC.

This clonotype was observed a handful of times. This rearrangement joins TRBV9 to TRBJ1-6; 9 nucleotides match TRBD1. CDR1 and CDR2 from the germline V gene are SGDLS and YYNGEE. V was clipped by 4 bases and J by 6 bases; unmatched bases: 2. The CDR3 covers 14 residues. The CDR3 loop reads CASSKTGGNSPLHF. The CDR3, as DNA: TGTGCCAGCAGCAAGACAGGGGGTAATTCACCCCTCCACTTT.